These 7 T cell receptor beta chains originate from one sample sequenced in a study of blood T cells in healthy people across ages. The use of a sample-barcoded 5' primer and a J-beta primer mix characterized a second PCR of about 6 to 12 cycles. Each CDR3 protein is one row after TCRdb ran MiXCR on the 5' RACE reads. This table holds about 280,000 distinct CDR3 sequences, 27% found once. Sample: blood. The origin of the receptors is a woman aged 70-85 years in good health.

The gene calls are TRBV29-1 and TRBJ1-4; maybe TRBD1 (6 bases). Trimming left V 7 bases short and J 8 bases short, with 17 bases between. Looked up from germline, CDR1 is SQVTM and CDR2 is ANQGSEA. The CDR3 extends over 13 amino acids. The CDR3 nucleotides read TGCAGCGGAAAAACAGGGTTCGGGGAAAAACTGTTTTTT. Protein sequence: CSGKTGFGEKLFF.

J is TRBJ2-1 and V is TRBV28, with 9 bases matching TRBD2. J lost 8 bases, V lost 9 bases, and 8 bases had no gene match. CDR1 and CDR2 (germline): MDHEN, SYDVKM. The CDR3 has 13 amino acids. CDR3 amino acids: CASAGGLNYEQFF. CDR3 sequence (DNA): TGTGCCAGTGCGGGAGGGCTTAACTATGAGCAGTTCTTC.

This clonotype has a single count. The gene calls are TRBV29-1 and TRBJ2-1; the match to TRBD2 covers 8 bases. Germline trimming cut 3 bases from V and 0 bases from J; bases unmatched to any gene: 4. CDR1 and CDR2 (germline): SQVTM, ANQGSEA. The CDR3 extends over 15 amino acids. The CDR3 coding sequence is TGCAGCGTTGATAGGGGACTAGGCTCCTACAATGAGCAGTTCTTC. This sequence encodes CSVDRGLGSYNEQFF.

This clonotype came up a few times. The chain joins TRBV7-2 to TRBJ2-1; D is ambiguous. From germline, CDR1 is SGHTA and CDR2 FQGNSA. Trimming took off 1 base at V and 8 bases at J, with 12 bases between the two ends. The CDR3 is 14 residues long. CDR3 in amino acids: CASSLGRSKDEQFF. CDR3 nucleotides: TGTGCCAGCAGCTTAGGAAGGTCTAAGGATGAGCAGTTCTTC. The full variable domain, with the rest looked up from reference TRBV7-2 and TRBJ2-1, is GAGVSQSPSNKVTEKGKDVELRCDPISGHTALYWYRQSLGQGLEFLIYFQGNSAPDKSGLPSDRFSAERTGGSVSTLTIQRTQQEDSAVYLCASSLGRSKDEQFFGPGTRLTVL.

The J gene is TRBJ1-5, the V gene TRBV20-1, with 9 nucleotides matching TRBD1. This CDR3 has 16 amino acids. Trimming cost V 3 bases and J 4 bases; bases outside gene matches: 10. Germline V CDR1 and CDR2: DFQATT, SNEGSKA (reference sequence). The CDR3 bases are TGCAGTGCTAGGCGGGACAGGGCGGGGGGTAATCAGCCCCAGCATTTT. This sequence encodes CSARRDRAGGNQPQHF.

The V and J genes are TRBV20-1 and TRBJ2-5, with TRBD2 matching over 8 bases. The end of the DNA is better explained by TRBJ2-1, so the J call may be wrong. This CDR3 is built from 14 residues. CDR1 is DFQATT and CDR2 is SNEGSKA in the germline V gene (reference sequence). CDR3 loop: CSASPGGDYNEQFF. The CDR3 DNA reads TGCAGTGCTAGCCCGGGGGGGGACTACAATGAGCAGTTCTTC.

This clonotype was detected a few times. This rearrangement joins TRBV20-1 to TRBJ2-5; 7 positions match TRBD1. The length of the CDR3 is 13 residues. Per the germline V gene, CDR1 is DFQATT and CDR2 is SNEGSKA (reference sequence). The V segment lost 6 bases and the J segment 2 bases; nucleotides outside the gene matches: 6. CDR3 loop: CSATGTEQETQYF. DNA of the CDR3: TGCAGTGCAACTGGGACAGAACAAGAGACCCAGTACTTC.